These 14 T cell receptor beta chains came from one sample sequenced in a study of blood T cell dynamics during melanoma immunotherapy. The assay was immunoSEQ multiplex PCR, and TCRdb's table has in-frame clones only and misses some. The sample comprises approximately 13,000 clones, 85% to 90% of which are singletons, and 5% to 6.5% rests with the top ten. The time point here: pre-treatment baseline. The source material was blood, sampled from a patient treated with checkpoint blockade. These receptors all come from a human donor with melanoma.

The chain combines TRBV29-1 with TRBJ2-5; D perhaps matches TRBD2 (5 bases). CDR1 and CDR2 from the germline V gene are SQVTM and ANQGSEA. This CDR3 region has 13 residues. V lost 7 bases, J lost 4 bases, and 16 bases lay in between. The DNA for the CDR3 is TGCAGCGCAGCGGCCCAAGCCGGAGAGACCCAGTACTTC. Its translation: CSAAAQAGETQYF.

The chain uses TRBV7-6 and TRBJ2-3; D is undetermined. V was pared by 5 bases and J by 5 bases, with 8 bases between. This CDR3 contains 12 residues. Germline CDR1 SGHVS, CDR2 FNYEAQ. Written as DNA, the CDR3 is TGTGCCAGCAGCCCGGACGGAGATACGCAGTATTTT. This codes for CASSPDGDTQYF.

The chain carries TRBV19 and TRBJ1-1; D not resolved. Germline CDR1 and CDR2: LNHDA and SQIVND (reference sequence). The V gene lost 6 bases and the J gene lost 1 base, with 12 bases spanning the gap. The CDR3 consists of 14 residues. This CDR3 reads CASSPLRGNTEAFF. CDR3 in DNA: TGTGCCAGTAGCCCCCTTCGGGGGAACACTGAAGCTTTCTTT.

This clone was seen a handful of times. The CDR3 here is CASRLQSASGGPDTQYF. CDR3 in DNA: TGTGCCAGCAGACTCCAATCGGCCAGCGGGGGGCCAGATACGCAGTATTTT. This chain links TRBV5-4 with TRBJ2-3; 9 bases line up with TRBD2. V lost 5 bases and J lost 4; bases outside the gene matches: 14. The germline V gene has CDR1 SGHNT and CDR2 YYREEE (reference sequence). The CDR3 has 17 amino acids.

V and J are TRBV5-1 and TRBJ2-7; the D is unclear. The V end was cut by 1 base, the J end by 4 bases, with 6 bases between. This CDR3 region has 12 residues. Germline V gene data show CDR1 as SGHRS and CDR2 as YFSETQ. CDR3 sequence (DNA): TGCGCCAGCAGCTTGCCCGGATACGAGCAGTACTTC. It translates to CASSLPGYEQYF.

This rearrangement joins TRBV5-8 to TRBJ2-7, with 7 nucleotides matching TRBD2. The V gene end was trimmed by 2 bases and the J gene end by 1 base; junction bases not matched to a gene: 0. The CDR3 loop spans 13 amino acids. Germline V gives CDR1 SGHTS, CDR2 YDEGEE. For the CDR3, the DNA is TGTGCCAGCAGCTTCGGGAGGTCCTACGAGCAGTACTTC. The encoded protein is CASSFGRSYEQYF.

The chain joins TRBV5-1 to TRBJ2-7, with 12 bases fitting TRBD2. The trim removed 3 bases at V and 1 base at J, leaving 2 bases unmatched. The CDR3 spans 15 residues. Germline CDR1 reads SGHRS; CDR2 reads YFSETQ. As DNA, the CDR3 is TGCGCCAGCAGCTGGACTAGCGGGGTATCCTACGAGCAGTACTTC. It translates to CASSWTSGVSYEQYF.

This clone turned up a few times. The rearrangement links TRBV2 to TRBJ2-7; D is ambiguous. Trimming left V 6 bases short and J 1 base short, with 7 bases between. The CDR3 runs 12 residues. In germline, CDR1 is SNHLY, CDR2 FYNNEI. The CDR3 DNA is TGTGCCAGCAGGGGCGGTTCCTACGAGCAGTACTTC. As protein: CASRGGSYEQYF. The whole variable domain, remainder taken from reference TRBV2 and TRBJ2-7, is EPEVTQTPSHQVTQMGQEVILRCVPISNHLYFYWYRQILGQKVEFLVSFYNNEISEKSEIFDDQFSVERPDGSNFTLKIRSTKLEDSAMYFCASRGGSYEQYFGPGTRLTVT.

The V gene is TRBV11-3, the J gene TRBJ1-1, with 9 bases that match TRBD1. V lost 7 bases and J lost 3; bases outside the gene matches: 6. Germline CDR1 is SGHNT and CDR2 is YENEEA. The length of the CDR3 is 14 residues. The CDR3 sequence: CASTPGDRDTEAFF. The CDR3 DNA follows: TGTGCCAGCACCCCCGGGGACAGGGACACTGAAGCTTTCTTT. Full variable domain (remainder filled in from reference TRBV11-3 and TRBJ1-1): EAGVVQSPRYKIIEKKQPVAFWCNPISGHNTLYWYLQNLGQGPELLIRYENEEAVDDSQLPKDRFSAERLKGVDSTLKIQPAELGDSAVYLCASTPGDRDTEAFFGQGTRLTVV.

Comments on this clone: One junction end does not reproduce the germline sequence, and a read error may be involved. This chain uses TRBV14 with TRBJ1-2; 7 bases agree with TRBD1. Germline loops: CDR1 SGHDN, CDR2 FVKESK. The CDR3 covers 15 residues. CDR3 sequence reads: CASRQAEGANYGYTF. The CDR3 DNA reads as TGTGCCAGCAGGCAAGCAGAGGGGGCAAACTATGGCTACACCTTC. Full variable domain (rest looked up from reference TRBV14 and TRBJ1-2): EAGVTQFPSHSVIEKGQTVTLRCDPISGHDNLYWYRRVMGKEIKFLLHFVKESKQDESGMPNNRFLAERTGGTYSTLKVQPAELEDSGVYFCASRQAEGANYGYTFGSGTRLTVV.

This chain connects TRBV7-2 to TRBJ2-2; D is uncertain. Germline V CDR1 and CDR2: SGHTA, FQGNSA. The CDR3 consists of 13 residues. V lost 1 base to trimming and J lost 4 bases, with 4 bases between them. The CDR3, as DNA: TGTGCCAGCAGCTTAGGCAGCACCGGGGAGCTGTTTTTT. Amino acid sequence: CASSLGSTGELFF.

The chain couples TRBV5-1 to TRBJ1-1; D is undetermined. The germline V gene encodes CDR1 SGHRS and CDR2 YFSETQ. The CDR3 is 13 amino acids. The ends were cut back, 0 bases at V and 6 bases at J, with 9 bases in the middle. As DNA, the CDR3 is TGCGCCAGCAGCTTGGCCGGAGTCGCTGAAGCTTTCTTT. Encoded protein: CASSLAGVAEAFF. Full variable domain (remainder filled in from reference TRBV5-1 and TRBJ1-1): KAGVTQTPRYLIKTRGQQVTLSCSPISGHRSVSWYQQTPGQGLQFLFEYFSETQRNKGNFPGRFSGRQFSNSRSEMNVSTLELGDSALYLCASSLAGVAEAFFGQGTRLTVV.

The chain has TRBV4-1 and TRBJ1-5; possible D gene TRBD1, 5 bases. There are 17 residues in the CDR3. The germline CDR1 and CDR2 sequences are MGHRA and YSYEKL. Trimming left V 3 bases short and J 1 base short, with 16 bases between. CDR3 sequence (DNA): TGCGCCAGCAGCCAGCCAGCCGGGGGTAGGAGCAATCAGCCCCAGCATTTT. As protein: CASSQPAGGRSNQPQHF.

The rearrangement uses TRBV7-9 and TRBJ1-5, with D unclear. The V and J ends lost 5 bases and 3 bases respectively, with 5 bases between them. Germline CDR1 SEHNR, CDR2 FQNEAQ (reference sequence). The CDR3 covers 12 residues. The CDR3: CASSPSNQPQHF. The CDR3 region has the DNA TGTGCCAGCAGCCCCTCCAATCAGCCCCAGCATTTT.